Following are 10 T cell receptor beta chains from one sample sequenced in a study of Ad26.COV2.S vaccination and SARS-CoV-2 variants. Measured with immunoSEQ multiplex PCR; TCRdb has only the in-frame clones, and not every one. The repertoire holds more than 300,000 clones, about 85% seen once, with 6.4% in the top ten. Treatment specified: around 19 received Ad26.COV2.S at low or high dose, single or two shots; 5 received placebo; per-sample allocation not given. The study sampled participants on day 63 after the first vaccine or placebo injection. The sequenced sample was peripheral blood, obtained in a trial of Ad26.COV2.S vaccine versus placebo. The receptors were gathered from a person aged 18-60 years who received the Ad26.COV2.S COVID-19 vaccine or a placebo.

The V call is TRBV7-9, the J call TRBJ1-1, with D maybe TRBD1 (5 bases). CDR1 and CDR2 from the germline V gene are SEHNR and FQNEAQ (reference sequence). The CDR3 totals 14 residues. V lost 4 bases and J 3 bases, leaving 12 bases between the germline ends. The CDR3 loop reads CASSYQGGYTEAFF. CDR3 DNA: TGTGCCAGCAGCTACCAGGGCGGTTACACTGAAGCTTTCTTT.

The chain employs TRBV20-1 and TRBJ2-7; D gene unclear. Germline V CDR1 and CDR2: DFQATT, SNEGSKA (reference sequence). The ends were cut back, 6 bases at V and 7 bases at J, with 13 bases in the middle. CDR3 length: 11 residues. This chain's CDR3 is CSATAYSEQYF. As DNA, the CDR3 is TGCAGTGCCACCGCCTATAGTGAGCAGTACTTC.

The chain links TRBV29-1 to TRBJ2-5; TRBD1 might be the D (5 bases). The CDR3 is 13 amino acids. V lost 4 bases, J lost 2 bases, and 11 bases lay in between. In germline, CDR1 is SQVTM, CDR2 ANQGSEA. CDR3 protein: CSVAHRIQETQYF. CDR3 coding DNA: TGCAGCGTTGCCCACAGGATTCAAGAGACCCAGTACTTC.

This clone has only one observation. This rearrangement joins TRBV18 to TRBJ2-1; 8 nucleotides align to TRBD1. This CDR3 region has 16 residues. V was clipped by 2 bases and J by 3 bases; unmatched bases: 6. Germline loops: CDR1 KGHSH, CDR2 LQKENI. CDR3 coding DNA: TGTGCCAGCTCACCATCCGGGACAGGATTCTACAATGAGCAGTTCTTC. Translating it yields CASSPSGTGFYNEQFF.

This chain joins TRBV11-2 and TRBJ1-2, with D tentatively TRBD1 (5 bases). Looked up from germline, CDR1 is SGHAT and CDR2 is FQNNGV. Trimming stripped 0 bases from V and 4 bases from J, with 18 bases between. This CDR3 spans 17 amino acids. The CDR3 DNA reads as TGTGCCAGCAGCTTAGAAGCCGGGTTTGACAGAATCTATGGCTACACCTTC. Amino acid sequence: CASSLEAGFDRIYGYTF.

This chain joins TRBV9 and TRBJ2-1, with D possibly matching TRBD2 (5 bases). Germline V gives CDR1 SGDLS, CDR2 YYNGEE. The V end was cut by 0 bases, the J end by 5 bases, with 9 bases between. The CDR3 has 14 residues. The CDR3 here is CASSVGGNDNEQFF. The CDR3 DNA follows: TGTGCCAGCAGCGTAGGAGGGAATGACAATGAGCAGTTCTTC. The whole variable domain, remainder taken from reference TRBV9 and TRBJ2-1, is DSGVTQTPKHLITATGQRVTLRCSPRSGDLSVYWYQQSLDQGLQFLIQYYNGEERAKGNILERFSAQQFPDLHSELNLSSLELGDSALYFCASSVGGNDNEQFFGPGTRLTVL.

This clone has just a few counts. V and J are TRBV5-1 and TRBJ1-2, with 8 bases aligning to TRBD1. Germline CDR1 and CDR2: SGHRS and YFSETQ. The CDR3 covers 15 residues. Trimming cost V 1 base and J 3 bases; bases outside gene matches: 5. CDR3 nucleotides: TGCGCCAGCAGCTTGCTCTCAGGGGGCGACTATGGCTACACCTTC. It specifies CASSLLSGGDYGYTF. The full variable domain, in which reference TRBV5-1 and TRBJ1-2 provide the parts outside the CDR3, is KAGVTQTPRYLIKTRGQQVTLSCSPISGHRSVSWYQQTPGQGLQFLFEYFSETQRNKGNFPGRFSGRQFSNSRSEMNVSTLELGDSALYLCASSLLSGGDYGYTFGSGTRLTVV.

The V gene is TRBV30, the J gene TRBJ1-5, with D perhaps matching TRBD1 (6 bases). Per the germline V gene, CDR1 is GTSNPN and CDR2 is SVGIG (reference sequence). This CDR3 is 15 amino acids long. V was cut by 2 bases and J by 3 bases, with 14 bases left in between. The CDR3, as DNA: TGTGCCTGGAGTACTGGACAGAGGAACAATCAGCCCCAGCATTTT. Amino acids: CAWSTGQRNNQPQHF.

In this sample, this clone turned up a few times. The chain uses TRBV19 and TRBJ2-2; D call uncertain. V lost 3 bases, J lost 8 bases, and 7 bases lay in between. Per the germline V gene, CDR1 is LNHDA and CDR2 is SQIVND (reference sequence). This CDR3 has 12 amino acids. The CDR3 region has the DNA TGTGCCAGTAGTATTCTAGGGGGGGAGCTGTTTTTT. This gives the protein CASSILGGELFF.

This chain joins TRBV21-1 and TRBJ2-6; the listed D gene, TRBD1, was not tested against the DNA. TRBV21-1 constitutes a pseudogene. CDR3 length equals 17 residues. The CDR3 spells CASSNVRQSSGANVLTF. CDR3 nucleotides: TGTGCCAGCAGCAACGTTCGACAATCCTCTGGGGCCAACGTCCTGACTTTC.